These T cell receptor beta chains were read from a single sample in a study of shared clonotypes between healthy human individuals. Produced via immunoSEQ multiplex PCR; TCRdb's table is partial and in-frame only. The table has some 2,000,000 clones, approximately 94% seen once; the top ten hold roughly 0.13%. The sequenced material came from naive CD4+ T cells sorted from blood. All receptors derive from a man younger than 35 in good health. CDR3s include the opening cysteine and the closing phenylalanine or tryptophan.

j_gene: TRBJ2-1
v_gene: TRBV9
CDR3aa: CASSGTGTSSSYNEQFF

j_gene: TRBJ1-2
v_gene: TRBV30
CDR3aa: CAWSQGGFGGYGYTF

j_gene: TRBJ2-1
v_gene: TRBV5-1
CDR3aa: CASSHVPVGKGRNEQFF

j_gene: TRBJ1-5
v_gene: TRBV5-1
CDR3aa: CASSAGPDQPQHF

j_gene: TRBJ2-1
v_gene: TRBV27
CDR3aa: CASRRDSLFGHEQFF

j_gene: TRBJ1-2
v_gene: TRBV5-1
CDR3aa: CASRRDDAASYLYGYTF

j_gene: TRBJ2-2
v_gene: TRBV4-3
CDR3aa: CASSPRQGFTGELFF

j_gene: TRBJ2-7
v_gene: TRBV5-1
CDR3aa: CASSQGLDLEQYF

j_gene: TRBJ2-3
v_gene: TRBV29-1
CDR3aa: CSVEAPPGGTDTQYF

j_gene: TRBJ1-5
v_gene: TRBV10-2
CDR3aa: CASSEGFNQPQHF

j_gene: TRBJ1-5
v_gene: TRBV7-2
CDR3aa: CASSLAGGSNQPQHF

j_gene: TRBJ2-3
v_gene: TRBV4-3
CDR3aa: CASSQAYPGSGRTDTQYF

j_gene: TRBJ2-5
v_gene: TRBV27
CDR3aa: CASSLSWDSQTQYF

j_gene: TRBJ2-2
v_gene: TRBV9
CDR3aa: CASSVATGQVTGELFF

j_gene: TRBJ2-7
v_gene: TRBV5-1
CDR3aa: CASRPGTGQVSYEQYF

j_gene: TRBJ2-2
v_gene: TRBV10-2
CDR3aa: CASSWTSTGELFF

j_gene: TRBJ1-2
v_gene: TRBV2
CDR3aa: CASSGGYGYTF

j_gene: TRBJ2-2
v_gene: TRBV29-1
CDR3aa: CSVDRGGGELFF

j_gene: TRBJ1-5
v_gene: TRBV28
CDR3aa: CASSPRDRRNQPQHF

j_gene: TRBJ1-4
v_gene: TRBV30
CDR3aa: CALNLVNEKLFF

j_gene: TRBJ2-5
v_gene: TRBV5-1
CDR3aa: CASRLDQADAQYF

j_gene: TRBJ2-5
v_gene: TRBV6-6
CDR3aa: CASSIGGSQYF

j_gene: TRBJ1-1
v_gene: TRBV6-5
CDR3aa: CASSYSTLNTEAFF

j_gene: TRBJ1-2
v_gene: TRBV15
CDR3aa: CATSRVANYGYTF

j_gene: TRBJ2-7
v_gene: TRBV6-5
CDR3aa: CASSQGGVYEQYF

j_gene: TRBJ2-3
v_gene: TRBV11-2
CDR3aa: CASSLLALKGTDTQYF

j_gene: TRBJ2-5
v_gene: TRBV11-2
CDR3aa: CASSSISNRDGTQYF

j_gene: TRBJ1-4
v_gene: TRBV4-1
CDR3aa: CASRQGAKEKLFF

j_gene: TRBJ2-1
v_gene: TRBV11-2
CDR3aa: CASSPRSTNEQFF

j_gene: TRBJ2-7
v_gene: TRBV18
CDR3aa: CASSRIDGRSYEQYF

j_gene: TRBJ2-7
v_gene: TRBV7-2
CDR3aa: CASSIGTSGTYEQYF

j_gene: TRBJ1-1
v_gene: TRBV4-1
CDR3aa: CASSHRQNPILNTEAFF

j_gene: TRBJ2-1
v_gene: TRBV2
CDR3aa: CASSDRTSGFDEQFF

j_gene: TRBJ2-7
v_gene: TRBV5-1
CDR3aa: CASSSDPGLTNEQYF

j_gene: TRBJ2-7
v_gene: TRBV29-1
CDR3aa: CSVDSGESYEQYF

j_gene: TRBJ2-3
v_gene: TRBV29-1
CDR3aa: CSVAGTGGQVFPQYF

j_gene: TRBJ1-6
v_gene: TRBV11-2
CDR3aa: CASRAGLLYNSPLHF

j_gene: TRBJ2-7
v_gene: TRBV2
CDR3aa: CASSQSSYEQYF

j_gene: TRBJ1-1
v_gene: TRBV18
CDR3aa: CASSPPAGVGTEAFF

j_gene: TRBJ2-5
v_gene: TRBV2
CDR3aa: CASSEGLAGLQETQYF

j_gene: TRBJ1-5
v_gene: TRBV30
CDR3aa: CAWSGQGNQPQHF

j_gene: TRBJ2-7
v_gene: TRBV27
CDR3aa: CASSPRTGYHYEQYF

j_gene: TRBJ1-3
v_gene: TRBV10-2
CDR3aa: CASSEQGFSGNTIYF

j_gene: TRBJ2-4
v_gene: TRBV5-1
CDR3aa: CASTPEGLAGSENIQYF

j_gene: TRBJ2-7
v_gene: TRBV5-4
CDR3aa: CASSRTGSSYEQYF

j_gene: TRBJ2-3
v_gene: TRBV5-5
CDR3aa: CASSLAATILTDTQYF

j_gene: TRBJ2-3
v_gene: TRBV7-8
CDR3aa: CASSLAGLAEITDTQYF

j_gene: TRBJ1-5
v_gene: TRBV14
CDR3aa: CASSQDNGGTSNQPQHF

j_gene: TRBJ2-7
v_gene: TRBV15
CDR3aa: CATATGTFYEQYF

j_gene: TRBJ1-3
v_gene: TRBV14
CDR3aa: CASSQGAGNTIYF

j_gene: TRBJ2-7
v_gene: TRBV5-4
CDR3aa: CASSLARLAGGPYEQYF

j_gene: TRBJ1-2
v_gene: TRBV18
CDR3aa: CASSPREQGGYTF

j_gene: TRBJ1-6
v_gene: TRBV15
CDR3aa: CATSRSLRQSNSPLHF

j_gene: TRBJ1-5
v_gene: TRBV28
CDR3aa: CASSLDGSNQPQHF

j_gene: TRBJ2-7
v_gene: TRBV6-7
CDR3aa: CASSYVFGTVYEQYF

j_gene: TRBJ1-4
v_gene: TRBV2
CDR3aa: CASSEGNYEKLFF

j_gene: TRBJ2-4
v_gene: TRBV19
CDR3aa: CASTTLGTRQAKNIQYF

j_gene: TRBJ2-7
v_gene: TRBV6-1
CDR3aa: CASSVTGQPYEQYF

j_gene: TRBJ2-1
v_gene: TRBV6-1
CDR3aa: CAAEGGSIYNEQFF

j_gene: TRBJ2-3
v_gene: TRBV12-5
CDR3aa: CASGMWGHWTQYF